The 32 T cell receptor beta chains presented below share a single source sample, sequenced in a study of T cells in Graves' hyperthyroidism and ophthalmopathy. The CDR3 regions of TCR beta were amplified from RNA transcripts. Using the HTBI primer set, a first-round RT-PCR was run on the TCR CDR3. From the multiplex PCR reads, TCRdb called clonotypes with MiXCR, one entry per CDR3 protein. The table lists roughly 200,000 distinct CDR3 sequences, about a sixth of them singletons, with about 41% in the top ten. The source material was blood. The receptors come from a man aged 35 to 55 with Graves' hyperthyroidism.

This clonotype was seen a handful of times. The chain couples TRBV6-1 to TRBJ2-4; D assignment may be TRBD1 or TRBD2 (5 bases each). CDR1 is MNHNS and CDR2 is SASEGT in the germline V gene. V lost 5 bases to trimming and J lost 13 bases, with 30 bases between them. The CDR3 spans 17 residues. The CDR3 bases are TGTGCCAGCAGTTTAAGGCGAACAGGCTGGGGGTCAGGTTCACAGTACTTC. This gives the protein CASSLRRTGWGSGSQYF.

This clonotype was counted at least ten times. The rearrangement uses TRBV7-3 and TRBJ2-1, with 10 bases matching TRBD2. The CDR3 runs 15 residues. Per germline, CDR1 SGHTA and CDR2 FQGTGA. V dropped 5 bases and J dropped 7; count of bases not matched to a gene: 8. This CDR3 reads CASSPSGGQRNEQFF. The CDR3 DNA reads TGTGCCAGCAGCCCTAGCGGGGGACAAAGGAATGAGCAGTTCTTC.

This clonotype appeared many times. The chain employs TRBV6-2 or TRBV6-3 and TRBJ2-7; D remains unclear. From germline, CDR1 is MNHEY and CDR2 SVGEGT. The CDR3 extends over 13 amino acids. The V and J ends lost 10 bases and 6 bases respectively, with 19 bases between them. CDR3 loop: CATGVGSLGEQYF. As DNA, the CDR3 is TGTGCCACTGGCGTGGGGTCCCTCGGCGAGCAGTACTTC.

This clonotype was seen at least ten times. The J gene is TRBJ2-7, the V gene TRBV6-1; 10 bases align to TRBD1. Germline V CDR1 and CDR2: MNHNS, SASEGT. The CDR3 loop spans 15 amino acids. J gave up 3 bases and V 6 bases, and 8 bases lay outside the gene matches. For the CDR3, the DNA is TGTGCCAGCAGCAGGGACAGGGGAACGAGCTACGAGCAGTACTTC. This gives the protein CASSRDRGTSYEQYF.

The genes are TRBV6-1 and TRBJ1-4, with D hard to call. V dropped 5 bases and J dropped 0 bases, with 16 bases sitting between them. Germline-derived CDR1 and CDR2 are MNHNS and SASEGT. CDR3 length: 17 residues. The CDR3 nucleotides read TGTGCCAGCAGTTCAACCTCCCTCTTTGCAACTAATGAAAAACTGTTTTTT. It translates to CASSSTSLFATNEKLFF.

V gene TRBV6-1 combines with J gene TRBJ2-5; no firm D call. Germline V lookup: CDR1 MNHNS, CDR2 SASEGT. The CDR3 has 14 amino acids. V lost 7 bases, J lost 2 bases, and 14 bases lay in between. CDR3 loop: CASTRRGPQETQYF. DNA for the CDR3: TGTGCCAGCACCCGCAGAGGACCTCAAGAGACCCAGTACTTC.

This clonotype was seen repeatedly, ten times or more. The chain uses TRBV28 and TRBJ2-6; D gene unclear. Germline CDR1 and CDR2: MDHEN and SYDVKM. V lost 2 bases and J lost 0, with 8 bases in between. The length of the CDR3 is 16 residues. The CDR3 bases are TGTGCCAGCAGTTTAGCAGCCGTCTCTGGGGCCAACGTCCTGACTTTC. Amino acid sequence: CASSLAAVSGANVLTF.

This clonotype was detected ten times or more. V is TRBV3-1 and J is TRBJ2-1; 13 bases agree with TRBD2. The CDR3 sequence is 16 residues long. In germline, CDR1 is LGHDT, CDR2 YNNKEL (reference sequence). V was clipped by 3 bases and J by 10 bases; unmatched bases: 9. This CDR3 reads CASSHGLAGAQREQFF. In nucleotides, the CDR3 is TGTGCCAGCAGCCATGGACTAGCGGGGGCCCAGAGGGAGCAGTTCTTC.

This clonotype was counted at least ten times. The CDR3 DNA sequence: TGTGCCAGCAGTTTACGAGGTGGTGGGATAGGTAGTCAGCCCCAGCATTTT. It codes for CASSLRGGGIGSQPQHF. V gene TRBV27 combines with J gene TRBJ1-5; no definite D call. Germline CDR1 is MNHEY and CDR2 is SMNVEV (reference sequence). This CDR3 has 17 residues. V was pared by 2 bases and J by 6 bases, with 20 bases between.

This clonotype appeared many times. V is TRBV30 and J is TRBJ1-5, with a tentative D call TRBD1 (5 bases). Germline-derived CDR1 and CDR2 are GTSNPN and SVGIG (reference sequence). The CDR3 consists of 13 residues. Trimming removed 3 bases from V and 8 bases from J, with 14 bases in between. The CDR3 region is CAWSLGPREPQHF. The CDR3 DNA is TGTGCCTGGAGCCTGGGGCCTCGGGAGCCCCAGCATTTT.

This clonotype was seen once. The rearrangement links TRBV12-3 or TRBV12-4 to TRBJ2-3; D possibly uses TRBD1 or TRBD2 (5 bases each). V shed 6 bases and J shed 2 bases, with 12 bases lying between them. This CDR3 is 14 amino acids long. CDR3 sequence reads: CASSADGATDTQYF. The CDR3 bases are TGTGCCAGCAGCGCCGACGGGGCCACAGATACGCAGTATTTT.

This clonotype was recorded at least ten times. The chain is built from TRBV18 and TRBJ1-5, with TRBD1 identical over 7 bases. Germline V gene data show CDR1 as KGHSH and CDR2 as LQKENI. CDR3 length: 15 residues. With 5 bases clipped from V and 7 bases from J, the junction kept 11 bases outside the gene matches. CDR3 DNA sequence: TGTGCCAGCTCATTATCAACAGGGGTGGGGCAGCCCCAGCATTTT. Translation gives CASSLSTGVGQPQHF.

This sequence joins TRBV20-1 and TRBJ2-7; 10 bases are shared with TRBD1. Germline V lookup: CDR1 DFQATT, CDR2 SNEGSKA (reference sequence). The ends lost 6 bases at V and 6 bases at J; junction bases unmatched: 8. This CDR3 spans 13 amino acids. As DNA, the CDR3 is TGCAGTGCAACGCGGGACAGGGGATCCGAGCAGTACTTC. It yields the protein CSATRDRGSEQYF.

At least ten counts were recorded for this clonotype. The chain combines TRBV7-2 with TRBJ2-7, with D hard to call. The CDR3 loop spans 14 amino acids. Germline V gene sequence: CDR1 SGHTA, CDR2 FQGNSA. V lost 4 bases to trimming and J lost 0 bases, with 10 bases between them. The CDR3 is CASSYTGLSYEQYF. The CDR3 DNA reads TGTGCCAGCAGCTATACCGGGCTCTCCTACGAGCAGTACTTC.

The chain combines TRBV28 with TRBJ1-1, with TRBD1 identical over 8 bases. This CDR3 comprises 13 residues. Germline V gene lookup returns CDR1 MDHEN and CDR2 SYDVKM. V lost 5 bases, J lost 7 bases, and 6 bases stayed unmatched. CDR3 region: CASSRQGNDEAFF. The CDR3 coding sequence is TGTGCCAGCAGTCGACAGGGGAACGATGAAGCTTTCTTT.

This clonotype occurred many times. The V call is TRBV7-8, the J call TRBJ2-1; the D gene is possibly TRBD2 (5 bases). Trimming left V 10 bases short and J 4 bases short, with 14 bases between. The CDR3 runs to 13 residues. Germline lookup yields CDR1 SGHVS and CDR2 FQNEAQ. CDR3 nucleotide sequence: TGTGCCACAACGAACGGGGTTTACAATGAGCAGTTCTTC. Translating it yields CATTNGVYNEQFF.

This sequence joins TRBV19 and TRBJ2-7; D might be TRBD2 (5 bases). Germline V gene data show CDR1 as LNHDA and CDR2 as SQIVND (reference sequence). The V and J ends lost 4 bases and 2 bases respectively, with 15 bases between them. This CDR3 has 15 amino acids. The DNA of the CDR3 is TGTGCCAGTAGTAAACCGGGGAAGCCAACCTACGAGCAGTACTTC. Translating gives CASSKPGKPTYEQYF.

This clonotype was recorded at least ten times. The V gene is TRBV12-3 or TRBV12-4, the J gene TRBJ2-1; 9 bases line up with TRBD1. J gave up 8 bases and V 6 bases, and 8 bases lay outside the gene matches. CDR3 length: 14 amino acids. Here the CDR3 DNA reads TGTGCCAGCAGACGGACAGGGGCACGGGATGAGCAGTTCTTC. Translated: CASRRTGARDEQFF.

The sample holds many counts of this clonotype. The rearrangement links TRBV28 to TRBJ2-7; D is possibly TRBD2 (5 bases). Germline V gives CDR1 MDHEN, CDR2 SYDVKM. This CDR3 spans 12 amino acids. Deletions cut 2 bases from V and 6 bases from J, with 8 bases between. The CDR3 region is CASSLAGSEQYF. CDR3 sequence (DNA): TGTGCCAGCAGTTTAGCGGGCTCCGAGCAGTACTTC.

This clonotype was seen at least ten times. The chain has TRBV28 and TRBJ1-6; the match to TRBD1 covers 7 bases. The CDR3 is 14 residues long. V dropped 5 bases and J dropped 8; count of bases not matched to a gene: 6. The V gene's germline CDR1 is MDHEN and CDR2 SYDVKM. CDR3 nucleotides: TGTGCCAGCAGTAACGCAGGGGGTTATTCACCCCTCCACTTT. It is translated as CASSNAGGYSPLHF.

The V and J genes are TRBV2 and TRBJ2-7, with 10 bases lining up with TRBD1. V was clipped by 2 bases and J by 4 bases; unmatched bases: 2. Germline values: CDR1 SNHLY, CDR2 FYNNEI. This CDR3 is 14 amino acids long. CDR3 loop: CASSERTGGYEQYF. The DNA of the CDR3 is TGTGCCAGCAGTGAAAGGACAGGGGGATACGAGCAGTACTTC.

The chain links TRBV7-2 to TRBJ1-6, with 9 positions matching TRBD1. CDR1 and CDR2 from the germline V gene are SGHTA and FQGNSA. CDR3 size: 14 residues. V gave up 6 bases and J gave up 10 bases; unmatched junction bases: 7. CDR3 coding DNA: TGTGCCAGCAGTCGGGACAGGGCTAAATCACCCCTCCACTTT. It translates to CASSRDRAKSPLHF.

This clonotype was seen many times. The V and J genes are TRBV20-1 and TRBJ1-1; 7 bases are shared with TRBD1. Germline CDR1 DFQATT, CDR2 SNEGSKA (reference sequence). The CDR3 contains 14 residues. V dropped 5 bases and J dropped 4; count of bases not matched to a gene: 10. The CDR3 DNA follows: TGCAGTGCTGATCACAGGGGTAGGTCCACTGAAGCTTTCTTT. The encoded protein is CSADHRGRSTEAFF.

This clonotype was recorded many times. The chain has TRBV11-2 and TRBJ2-1, with 8 bases matching TRBD1. The CDR3 sequence is 19 residues long. Germline V gene lookup returns CDR1 SGHAT and CDR2 FQNNGV. The V segment lost 1 base and the J segment 0 bases; nucleotides outside the gene matches: 11. CDR3 sequence reads: CASSLGDRPLKISYNEQFF. CDR3 nucleotide sequence: TGTGCCAGCAGCTTAGGGGACAGGCCCCTTAAAATCTCCTACAATGAGCAGTTCTTC. The complete variable domain, with remaining parts taken from reference TRBV11-2 and TRBJ2-1, reads EAGVAQSPRYKIIEKRQSVAFWCNPISGHATLYWYQQILGQGPKLLIQFQNNGVVDDSQLPKDRFSAERLKGVDSTLKIQPAKLEDSAVYLCASSLGDRPLKISYNEQFFGPGTRLTVL.

This clonotype was observed many times. The chain combines TRBV30 with TRBJ2-3, with TRBD2 matching 14 bases. V gave up 2 bases and J gave up 6 bases; unmatched junction bases: 7. The CDR3 is made up of 16 amino acids. Per germline, CDR1 GTSNPN and CDR2 SVGIG (reference sequence). CDR3 residues: CAWSPTSGGAVDTQYF. The CDR3 region has the DNA TGTGCCTGGAGTCCGACTAGCGGGGGGGCAGTGGATACGCAGTATTTT.

This clonotype was found many times. The chain joins TRBV20-1 to TRBJ1-5; D possibly corresponds to TRBD1 (6 bases). This CDR3 contains 16 residues. V gave up 2 bases and J gave up 1 base, with 15 bases separating them. Per the germline V gene, CDR1 is DFQATT and CDR2 is SNEGSKA (reference sequence). The DNA for the CDR3 is TGCAGTGCTAGAAAAAAGTACAGGGCGAGCAATCAGCCCCAGCATTTT. It specifies CSARKKYRASNQPQHF.

The chain joins TRBV2 to TRBJ1-1; D not resolved. The germline V gene encodes CDR1 SNHLY and CDR2 FYNNEI. V lost 6 bases and J lost 2, with 10 bases in between. CDR3 length equals 13 residues. The CDR3 coding sequence is TGTGCCAGCAGGCCCGACGGTAACACTGAAGCTTTCTTT. Amino acids: CASRPDGNTEAFF.

This clonotype occurred many times. CDR3 region: CASSFMAIDTQYF. For the CDR3, the DNA is TGTGCCAGCAGCTTTATGGCTATAGATACGCAGTATTTT. V gene TRBV7-3 combines with J gene TRBJ2-3; unclear D gene. The germline CDR1 and CDR2 sequences are SGHTA and FQGTGA. The CDR3 totals 13 residues. The V end was cut by 3 bases, the J end by 5 bases, with 9 bases between.

The V gene is TRBV3-1, the J gene TRBJ1-5; D gene uncertain. Trimming left V 4 bases short and J 6 bases short, with 16 bases between. The CDR3 has 15 residues. Germline lookup yields CDR1 LGHDT and CDR2 YNNKEL (reference sequence). The CDR3 region is CASSRSTAGSQPQHF. CDR3 DNA: TGTGCCAGCAGCCGCTCGACGGCGGGAAGTCAGCCCCAGCATTTT.

Of note for this clonotype: Being one base from a much bigger clone, this may be a read error. The rearrangement joins TRBV6-9 to TRBJ1-1, with TRBD1 matching over 9 bases. The CDR3 spans 15 residues. V dropped 3 bases and J dropped 4; count of bases not matched to a gene: 6. In germline, CDR1 is MNHGY, CDR2 SVAAGI. CDR3 nucleotide sequence: TGTGCCAGCAGTTACACACAGGGGGCGATCACTGAAGCTTTCTTT. Its translation is CASSYTQGAITEAFF.

The CDR3 nucleotides are TGCAGTGCTAGGGGGACAGCAACTAATGAAAAACTGTTTTTT. Translated: CSARGTATNEKLFF. V and J are TRBV20-1 and TRBJ1-4, with TRBD1 matching 7 bases. The trim removed 3 bases at V and 0 bases at J, leaving 1 base unmatched. CDR3 length: 14 residues. Germline CDR1 DFQATT, CDR2 SNEGSKA (reference sequence).

This clonotype has only a few counts. At one end, the junction sequence differs from germline, possibly due to a read error. The rearrangement links TRBV12-3 or TRBV12-4 to TRBJ2-3, with TRBD2 matching over 7 bases. This CDR3 is built from 15 residues. Here the CDR3 reads CASSFGGGNTDAQYF. The CDR3, as DNA: TGTGCCAGCAGTTTTGGGGGGGGGAACACAGATGCGCAGTATTTT.